The entry below describes one T cell receptor (beta chain). CDR1 is MNHEY and CDR2 is SVGAGI in the germline V gene. V was shortened by 6 bases and J by 4 bases, with 7 bases between the two germline ends. The CDR3 contains 12 residues. The entry originates in a study of T cell responses to AZD1222 COVID-19 vaccine. The repertoire was sequenced with immunoSEQ multiplex PCR; TCRdb's copy has only in-frame clones and lacks some. This sample yields tens of thousands of clones, of which 89% are seen a single time; 5.3% belongs to the top ten. The origin of this receptor is an adult who received the AZD1222 COVID-19 vaccine. J is TRBJ2-1 and V is TRBV6-5; D is perhaps TRBD1 (6 bases). Here the sequenced sample was peripheral blood, taken 28 days after the second AZD1222 dose. The CDR3, as DNA: TGTGCCAGCAGCGACAGGTACAATGAGCAGTTCTTC. The encoded protein is CASSDRYNEQFF.